Shown below are 20 T cell receptor beta chains from a single sample sequenced in a study of cytomegalovirus exposure and HLA in healthy donors. The PCR contained 60 Vbeta and 13 Jbeta primers. Libraries were prepared by immunoSEQ multiplex PCR; TCRdb keeps only in-frame clonotypes and omits some of them. The data hold about 160,000 clones, with around 77% observed a single time. What was sequenced was PBMCs. The receptor set was obtained from a woman aged 40 to 50 in good health and CMV-seronegative.

A few counts support this clone. The chain is built from TRBV6-1 and TRBJ1-1; the match to TRBD1 covers 7 bases. V dropped 9 bases and J dropped 3; count of bases not matched to a gene: 13. Per the germline V gene, CDR1 is MNHNS and CDR2 is SASEGT. The CDR3 is made up of 15 amino acids. CDR3 loop: CASAQKGAGDTEAFF. DNA of the CDR3: TGTGCCAGTGCCCAAAAGGGGGCCGGGGACACTGAAGCTTTCTTT.

The rearrangement uses TRBV9 and TRBJ2-5; tentative D call: TRBD1 (8 bases). The CDR3 extends over 15 amino acids. Trimming pared 2 bases from V and 5 bases from J, leaving 16 bases between. The germline V gene has CDR1 SGDLS and CDR2 YYNGEE. The CDR3 spells CASSVVGQGGETQYF. The CDR3 DNA is TGTGCCAGCAGCGTCGTCGGACAGGGAGGGGAGACCCAGTACTTC.

Comment on this clone: The sample carries other DNA sequences with the same CDR3. The chain has TRBV11-2 and TRBJ2-1; D unclear. This CDR3 spans 13 amino acids. V was trimmed by 1 base and J by 5 bases, leaving 6 bases between them. Germline CDR1 is SGHAT and CDR2 is FQNNGV. The CDR3 is CASSLGQNNEQFF. CDR3 in DNA: TGTGCCAGCAGCTTAGGCCAGAACAATGAGCAGTTCTTC.

V gene TRBV28 combines with J gene TRBJ1-5; a weak D match, TRBD1 (6 bases). Trimming removed 6 bases from V and 2 bases from J, with 17 bases in between. The CDR3 totals 16 residues. Germline V CDR1 and CDR2: MDHEN, SYDVKM. Here the CDR3 DNA reads TGTGCCAGCAGATCGTTTAGGGGGATACGCAATCAGCCCCAGCATTTT. The encoded protein is CASRSFRGIRNQPQHF.

The chain joins TRBV5-1 to TRBJ2-1, with a tentative D call TRBD2 (5 bases). CDR1 is SGHRS, CDR2 YFSETQ, per germline. This CDR3 is built from 15 residues. V shed 1 base and J shed 4 bases, with 12 bases lying between them. Here the CDR3 reads CASSLWGADYNEQFF. The CDR3 DNA is TGCGCCAGCAGCTTGTGGGGAGCCGATTACAATGAGCAGTTCTTC.

This clone has a handful of counts. The V call is TRBV30, the J call TRBJ1-4; TRBD1 might be the D (6 bases). The V gene lost 3 bases and the J gene lost 7 bases, with 18 bases spanning the gap. This CDR3 has 15 amino acids. Germline CDR1 and CDR2: GTSNPN and SVGIG (reference sequence). CDR3 protein: CAWRKMGQGPEKLFF. The CDR3, as DNA: TGTGCCTGGAGAAAAATGGGGCAGGGGCCTGAAAAACTGTTTTTT.

The chain links TRBV10-3 to TRBJ2-3, with D perhaps matching TRBD2 (6 bases). The CDR3 length is 14 residues. The V gene lost 10 bases and the J gene lost 0 bases, with 14 bases spanning the gap. Germline CDR1 reads ENHRY; CDR2 reads SYGVKD. The CDR3 nucleotides are TGTGCCACCCTCAAGGGAGGAAGCACAGATACGCAGTATTTT. It translates to CATLKGGSTDTQYF.

The genes are TRBV5-1 and TRBJ2-5; D is possibly TRBD2 (5 bases). V was trimmed by 3 bases and J by 4 bases, leaving 13 bases between them. Germline loops: CDR1 SGHRS, CDR2 YFSETQ. The CDR3 sequence is 14 residues long. This CDR3 is CASSYTSTPETQYF. The DNA of the CDR3 is TGCGCCAGCAGCTACACTAGTACCCCAGAGACCCAGTACTTC. The whole variable domain, filled in from reference TRBV5-1 and TRBJ2-5, reads KAGVTQTPRYLIKTRGQQVTLSCSPISGHRSVSWYQQTPGQGLQFLFEYFSETQRNKGNFPGRFSGRQFSNSRSEMNVSTLELGDSALYLCASSYTSTPETQYFGPGTRLLVL.

V and J are TRBV7-6 and TRBJ2-7, with TRBD2 matching over 10 bases. This CDR3 region has 16 residues. CDR1 SGHVS and CDR2 FNYEAQ come from the germline V gene. V lost 0 bases to trimming and J lost 0 bases; unmatched junction nucleotides: 2. The CDR3 DNA follows: TGTGCCAGCAGCTTAGCGCCTAGCGGGAGCTCCTACGAGCAGTACTTC. Amino acid sequence: CASSLAPSGSSYEQYF. Filled out from reference TRBV7-6 and TRBJ2-7, the complete variable domain reads GAGVSQSPRYKVTKRGQDVALRCDPISGHVSLYWYRQALGQGPEFLTYFNYEAQQDKSGLPNDRFSAERPEGSISTLTIQRTEQRDSAMYRCASSLAPSGSSYEQYFGPGTRLTVT.

The chain combines TRBV28 with TRBJ1-5, with TRBD1 as a possible D gene (5 bases). CDR1 is MDHEN and CDR2 is SYDVKM in the germline V gene. This CDR3 is 14 amino acids long. Trimming removed 6 bases from V and 1 base from J, with 10 bases in between. CDR3 residues: CASSPDSSNQPQHF. The CDR3, as DNA: TGTGCCAGCAGCCCTGACAGCAGCAATCAGCCCCAGCATTTT.

CDR3 sequence reads: CASGFGNGGDTQYF. CDR3 sequence (DNA): TGTGCTAGTGGTTTTGGGAACGGCGGGGATACGCAGTATTTT. V gene TRBV12-5 combines with J gene TRBJ2-3; possibly TRBD2 for D (5 bases). Trimming removed 3 bases at V and 6 bases at J, with 13 bases between. Germline CDR1 reads LGHNT; CDR2 reads FRNRAP. The CDR3 length is 14 residues.

The chain couples TRBV5-1 to TRBJ2-1; 14 bases line up with TRBD2. Germline V gene sequence: CDR1 SGHRS, CDR2 YFSETQ. CDR3 length: 15 residues. V was clipped by 8 bases and J by 8 bases; unmatched bases: 9. The CDR3 is CASKRLAGGNDEQFF. The CDR3 nucleotides are TGCGCCAGTAAGAGACTAGCGGGAGGGAACGATGAGCAGTTCTTC.

The table lists this clone with a count of one. The chain joins TRBV5-4 to TRBJ2-5; TRBD2 aligns across 7 bases. The J call may be incorrect, as the DNA end agrees better with TRBJ2-7. This CDR3 contains 14 residues. Germline V gives CDR1 SGHNT, CDR2 YYREEE (reference sequence). The CDR3 is CASSLEWEGGEQYF. CDR3 DNA: TGTGCCAGCAGCTTGGAGTGGGAGGGCGGCGAGCAGTACTTC.

V gene TRBV5-3 combines with J gene TRBJ2-7; TRBD2 is a possible D gene (6 bases). TRBV5-3 is marked as an open reading frame, function uncertain. The CDR3 totals 15 residues. Trimming shortened V by 3 bases and J by 2 bases, and 15 bases separated the two germline ends. The CDR3 sequence is CARSSGTHLPYEQYF. The CDR3 bases are TGTGCCAGAAGCTCCGGGACTCATTTACCCTACGAGCAGTACTTC.

As regards this clone: Sequence at one end of the junction differs from germline and may be a read error. V and J are TRBV28 and TRBJ1-1, with D hard to call. Germline V gene data show CDR1 as MDHEN and CDR2 as SYDVKM. The CDR3 covers 12 residues. The CDR3 DNA sequence: TGTGCCAGCAGTGCCGGACTTGAGTTACCCCTTTTT. Protein sequence: CASSAGLELPLF.

V gene TRBV27 combines with J gene TRBJ1-5; 12 nucleotides match TRBD1. Germline V lookup: CDR1 MNHEY, CDR2 SMNVEV (reference sequence). With 6 bases clipped from V and 4 bases from J, the junction kept 10 bases outside the gene matches. The CDR3 extends over 17 amino acids. The CDR3 reads CASRTWGDRGLNQPQHF. The DNA of the CDR3 is TGTGCCAGCAGAACCTGGGGGGACAGGGGGCTTAATCAGCCCCAGCATTTT.

This chain links TRBV7-9 with TRBJ1-1; no clear D gene. Germline-derived CDR1 and CDR2 are SEHNR and FQNEAQ (reference sequence). This CDR3 region has 13 residues. Trimming cost V 4 bases and J 1 base, with 7 bases left between them. CDR3 sequence (DNA): TGTGCCAGCAGCTCATTCCAGAACACTGAAGCTTTCTTT. Protein: CASSSFQNTEAFF.

The chain is built from TRBV28 and TRBJ2-7; the match to TRBD2 covers 11 bases. This CDR3 is built from 15 residues. CDR1 is MDHEN, CDR2 SYDVKM, per germline. Trimming at V came to 5 bases and at J to 1 base, leaving 4 bases not matched to a gene. CDR3 loop: CASSLASGGSYEQYF. CDR3 DNA sequence: TGTGCCAGCAGTCTCGCTAGCGGGGGGTCCTACGAGCAGTACTTC.

The chain couples TRBV5-1 to TRBJ1-1; D not certain. The CDR3 has 16 amino acids. V was clipped by 0 bases and J by 4 bases, with 16 bases between them. Germline V lookup: CDR1 SGHRS, CDR2 YFSETQ. The CDR3 nucleotides are TGCGCCAGCAGCTTGGGGTACTTGGGGAGGGCCACTGAAGCTTTCTTT. This sequence encodes CASSLGYLGRATEAFF.

The CDR3 protein is CASSLGWAQTSSENEQYF. CDR3 DNA sequence: TGTGCCAGCAGCTTAGGCTGGGCCCAGACTAGCTCAGAGAACGAGCAGTACTTC. This sequence joins TRBV13 and TRBJ2-7; 7 bases map to TRBD2. Germline trimming cut 0 bases from V and 5 bases from J; bases unmatched to any gene: 16. CDR1 is PRHDT and CDR2 is FYEKMQ in the germline V gene (reference sequence). The CDR3 consists of 18 residues.